This T cell receptor beta chain was identified in a study of shared clonotypes between healthy human individuals. This clone came up once. Methods used by the authors: There were no quality scores in the junction-only immunoSEQ sequences, so filtering differed. Sequenced by immunoSEQ multiplex PCR; TCRdb stores in-frame clones only, minus some. For V, J and clone size, that table is used; D and trimming come from the DNA. The sample records about 980,000 clones, about 80% being singletons. The CDR3 is 14 residues long. The germline V gene encodes CDR1 SGHTS and CDR2 YDEGEE. The J segment lost 5 bases and the V segment lost 4 bases, leaving 9 bases of the junction unmatched.

Sequenced sample: memory CD4+ T cells sorted from blood. Subset indicated: CD45RA-negative fraction. This rearrangement joins TRBV5-8 to TRBJ2-7; 7 bases map to TRBD1. The TCR was taken from a man in his late teens or twenties in good health. CDR3 nucleotide sequence: TGTGCCAGCAGCCCGCACAGGGGTGGCAACGAGCAGTACTTC. It yields the protein CASSPHRGGNEQYF.